The 32 T cell receptor beta chains presented below share a single source sample, sequenced in a study of regulatory T cells in long-lasting Graves disease. Investigators prepared the TCR beta libraries by applying iRepertoire HTBI primers and Arm-PCR of CDR3 regions. TCRdb passed the multiplex PCR reads through MiXCR, listing each CDR3 protein once. The sample includes over 350,000 distinct CDR3 sequences, around 20% of them seen just once. This sample's time point: persistent/refractory GD, antithyroid drugs over 5 years with positive TRAb. Generation of the TCR library employed RNA extracted from PBMCs. The sample in question was peripheral blood mononuclear cells (PBMCs), obtained when the disease was refractory, from a patient treated with antithyroid drugs. Source of these receptors: a female donor with Graves disease.

This clonotype has ten or more counts. This chain links TRBV6-2 or TRBV6-3 with TRBJ1-1, with TRBD1 matching 8 bases. Trimming took 2 bases from V and 6 from J; bases not matched to a gene: 14. The CDR3 length is 17 residues. Germline V gene data show CDR1 as MNHEY and CDR2 as SVGEGT. CDR3 sequence reads: CASSYPGGAFGTAEAFF. DNA for the CDR3: TGTGCCAGCAGTTACCCAGGGGGCGCGTTTGGTACCGCTGAAGCTTTCTTT.

In its sample, this clonotype was seen a few times. The V call is TRBV6-1, the J call TRBJ1-1; D not resolved. Germline CDR1 is MNHNS and CDR2 is SASEGT. The ends were cut back, 8 bases at V and 11 bases at J, with 21 bases in the middle. The CDR3 is made up of 13 amino acids. The CDR3 nucleotides read TGTGCCAGCGTTAACAACTTGGATCGTGACGCTTTCTTT. As protein: CASVNNLDRDAFF.

J is TRBJ2-3 and V is TRBV7-3, with a possible D match to TRBD2 (5 bases). V shed 2 bases and J shed 0 bases, with 9 bases lying between them. The CDR3 totals 15 residues. Germline CDR1 is SGHTA and CDR2 is FQGTGA. CDR3 nucleotides: TGTGCCAGCAGCTTAGGGGAGCGTAGCACAGATACGCAGTATTTT. It is translated as CASSLGERSTDTQYF.

As regards this clonotype: A much larger clone differs by one base, so this may be a read error. This chain uses TRBV6-2 or TRBV6-3 with TRBJ1-2; D may be TRBD1 (6 bases). CDR3 length: 14 amino acids. Germline CDR1 MNHEY, CDR2 SVGEGT. Trimming took 4 bases from V and 7 from J, leaving 16 bases between them. The CDR3 loop reads CASSSLGQSFGYTF. The DNA for the CDR3 is TGTGCCAGCAGTTCCCTAGGACAGAGCTTTGGCTACACCTTC.

J is TRBJ2-2 and V is TRBV19; perhaps TRBD1 as D (6 bases). The CDR3 sequence is 14 residues long. The V gene's germline CDR1 is LNHDA and CDR2 SQIVND (reference sequence). V was clipped by 7 bases and J by 7 bases, with 16 bases between them. CDR3 coding DNA: TGTGCCAGTATCAAAACAGGGTTGGGCGGGGAGCTGTTTTTT. This sequence encodes CASIKTGLGGELFF.

This chain joins TRBV3-1 and TRBJ2-3, with D possibly being TRBD2 (5 bases). The germline CDR1 and CDR2 sequences are LGHDT and YNNKEL (reference sequence). The CDR3 sequence is 15 residues long. V lost 0 bases and J 0 bases, leaving 7 bases between the germline ends. CDR3 sequence: CASSQDGLSTDTQYF. For the CDR3, the DNA is TGTGCCAGCAGCCAAGATGGACTTAGCACAGATACGCAGTATTTT.

This chain joins TRBV20-1 and TRBJ2-3, with D unclear. Trimming pared 5 bases from V and 2 bases from J, leaving 5 bases between. Per germline, CDR1 DFQATT and CDR2 SNEGSKA (reference sequence). The CDR3 runs to 11 residues. The CDR3 coding sequence is TGCAGTGCTCGACCCACAGATACGCAGTATTTT. Protein sequence: CSARPTDTQYF.

This clonotype was found a few times. One end of the junction varies from germline; a read error may be responsible. The rearrangement uses TRBV10-3 and TRBJ2-5; D remains ambiguous. This CDR3 has 15 amino acids. Germline values: CDR1 ENHRY, CDR2 SYGVKD. The CDR3 DNA reads as TGTGCCATCGGTGAGTCCTTCAGTGGCTCCAAGACCCAGTACTTC. Translation gives CAIGESFSGSKTQYF.

The chain couples TRBV9 to TRBJ1-5; TRBD1 might be the D (5 bases). This CDR3 comprises 15 residues. CDR1 SGDLS and CDR2 YYNGEE come from the germline V gene. The ends were cut back, 0 bases at V and 7 bases at J, with 14 bases in the middle. CDR3 amino acids: CASSVDGTTQQPQHF. CDR3 sequence (DNA): TGTGCCAGCAGCGTAGACGGGACCACACAACAGCCCCAGCATTTT.

This clonotype was seen a few times. This chain joins TRBV28 and TRBJ1-2; D is perhaps TRBD1 (5 bases). The CDR3 sequence is 16 residues long. The ends were cut back, 6 bases at V and 2 bases at J, with 19 bases in the middle. Germline loops: CDR1 MDHEN, CDR2 SYDVKM. DNA of the CDR3: TGTGCCAGCAGGTGGGCCGGGGCAAAGAAAAACTATGGCTACACCTTC. It translates to CASRWAGAKKNYGYTF.

This clonotype was observed a few times. This rearrangement joins TRBV2 to TRBJ1-1; the D is unclear. The CDR3 covers 13 residues. Germline CDR1 and CDR2: SNHLY and FYNNEI. Trimming stripped 6 bases from V and 5 bases from J, with 13 bases between. The CDR3 nucleotides are TGTGCCAGCAGGATGGTATTCGGGACTGAAGCTTTCTTT. Translation: CASRMVFGTEAFF.

Many counts were recorded for this clonotype. This chain uses TRBV20-1 with TRBJ2-5; 10 bases are a match to TRBD1. Looked up from germline, CDR1 is DFQATT and CDR2 is SNEGSKA (reference sequence). V was clipped by 2 bases and J by 4 bases; unmatched bases: 1. This CDR3 region has 13 residues. This CDR3 reads CSARRTGGETQYF. CDR3 nucleotides: TGCAGTGCTAGACGGACAGGGGGAGAGACCCAGTACTTC.

The chain links TRBV11-2 to TRBJ2-3; D perhaps matches TRBD1 (6 bases). Germline-derived CDR1 and CDR2 are SGHAT and FQNNGV. The CDR3 extends over 16 amino acids. V was cut by 0 bases and J by 3 bases, with 13 bases left in between. As DNA, the CDR3 is TGTGCCAGCAGCTTAGATATCGGACAGAATACAGATACGCAGTATTTT. This sequence encodes CASSLDIGQNTDTQYF.

J is TRBJ2-4 and V is TRBV7-9; D is unresolved. Trimming took off 0 bases at V and 9 bases at J, with 9 bases between the two ends. The germline V gene encodes CDR1 SEHNR and CDR2 FQNEAQ (reference sequence). This CDR3 is 13 amino acids long. This CDR3 is CASSLALNGIQYF. DNA of the CDR3: TGTGCCAGCAGCTTAGCCCTTAATGGCATTCAGTACTTC.

This clonotype has a count of ten or more. V gene TRBV10-3 combines with J gene TRBJ2-7, with 8 bases identical to TRBD1. The CDR3 spans 14 residues. V lost 2 bases and J lost 3; bases outside the gene matches: 3. CDR1 ENHRY and CDR2 SYGVKD come from the germline V gene. CDR3 DNA: TGTGCCATCAGTGAGGACAGGGGAGACTACGAGCAGTACTTC. It translates to CAISEDRGDYEQYF.

The J gene is TRBJ1-3, the V gene TRBV6-1; D not resolved. Trimming removed 3 bases at V and 4 bases at J, with 22 bases between. In germline, CDR1 is MNHNS, CDR2 SASEGT. The CDR3 is made up of 18 amino acids. CDR3 sequence reads: CASSDPPGRILTGNTIYF. DNA of the CDR3: TGTGCCAGCAGTGACCCCCCTGGACGTATTTTGACAGGAAACACCATATATTTT.

This sequence joins TRBV6-7 and TRBJ1-1, with 7 bases aligning to TRBD1. TRBV6-7 is given ORF status, its function remaining uncertain. CDR3 size: 15 residues. V trimming: 0 bases; J trimming: 5 bases; junction bases outside the gene matches: 6. The CDR3 region is CASSYSTSGGTEAFF. The DNA of the CDR3 is TGTGCCAGCAGTTACTCGACGTCAGGGGGAACTGAAGCTTTCTTT.

CDR3 region: CASRQTDRGESQPQHF. The CDR3 DNA is TGTGCCAGCAGACAAACGGACAGGGGAGAGAGTCAGCCCCAGCATTTT. The V and J genes are TRBV6-2 or TRBV6-3 and TRBJ1-5; 9 nucleotides match TRBD1. With V trimmed by 6 bases and J by 6 bases, 12 bases remained unmatched. The CDR3 is 16 residues long. The V gene's germline CDR1 is MNHEY and CDR2 SVGEGT.

The chain links TRBV7-8 to TRBJ2-7; TRBD1 or TRBD2 may be the D gene (5 bases each). Per germline, CDR1 SGHVS and CDR2 FQNEAQ. The ends were cut back, 0 bases at V and 5 bases at J, with 14 bases in the middle. This CDR3 region has 15 residues. The CDR3 DNA follows: TGTGCCAGCAGCTTAGCCCAGGGACCGGGCCACGAGCAGTACTTC. This sequence encodes CASSLAQGPGHEQYF.

The CDR3 nucleotides are TGCGCCAGCAGCCAAGATCGAGGGGGGCTGTTAGGCTACACCTTC. Protein: CASSQDRGGLLGYTF. This chain links TRBV4-1 with TRBJ1-2; TRBD1 is a possible D gene (6 bases). This CDR3 is built from 15 residues. Trimming took 0 bases from V and 8 from J, leaving 16 bases between them. Germline V gene sequence: CDR1 MGHRA, CDR2 YSYEKL.

In the case of this clonotype: This may be a read error: a much more frequent sequence differs by one nucleotide. The V call is TRBV11-2, the J call TRBJ2-5; D might be TRBD1 (6 bases). Germline V lookup: CDR1 SGHAT, CDR2 FQNNGV. This CDR3 is built from 15 residues. The CDR3 sequence is CASSSSQGKQETRYF. The CDR3 coding sequence is TGTGCCAGCAGCTCCTCGCAGGGGAAACAAGAGACCCGGTACTTC. The full variable domain, in which reference TRBV11-2 and TRBJ2-5 provide the parts outside the CDR3, is EAGVAQSPRYKIIEKRQSVAFWCNPISGHATLYWYQQILGQGPKLLIQFQNNGVVDDSQLPKDRFSAERLKGVDSTLKIQPAKLEDSAVYLCASSSSQGKQETRYFGPGTRLLVL.

This chain links TRBV6-2 or TRBV6-3 with TRBJ2-7; TRBD2 matches at 14 bases. The CDR3 contains 18 residues. Germline-derived CDR1 and CDR2 are MNHEY and SVGEGT. The V segment lost 6 bases and the J segment 4 bases; nucleotides outside the gene matches: 14. CDR3 residues: CASSQNPTGTSGSYEQYF. The CDR3 DNA sequence: TGTGCCAGCAGCCAGAACCCGACCGGGACTAGCGGGAGTTACGAGCAGTACTTC.

This clonotype came up a few times. The chain recombines TRBV24-1 with TRBJ1-5; D remains unclear. The germline V gene encodes CDR1 KGHDR and CDR2 SFDVKD. The CDR3 length is 16 residues. V dropped 7 bases and J dropped 3 bases, with 18 bases sitting between them. The chain's CDR3 is CATSYNPFLNNQPQHF. The CDR3, as DNA: TGTGCCACCAGCTATAATCCCTTTCTGAACAATCAGCCCCAGCATTTT.

Details on this clonotype: Likely a read error: the CDR3 ends without its conserved phenylalanine or tryptophan. The gene calls are TRBV24-1 and TRBJ1-3, with D uncertain. Germline CDR1 is KGHDR and CDR2 is SFDVKD. V was trimmed by 9 bases and J by 1 base, leaving 18 bases between them. This CDR3 region has 16 residues. CDR3: CATRAAPDSSGNTIYL. CDR3 in DNA: TGTGCCACCCGCGCGGCCCCCGATTCGTCTGGAAACACCATATATCTT.

The gene calls are TRBV19 and TRBJ1-2; no clear D. This CDR3 is built from 13 residues. Trimming removed 10 bases at V and 1 base at J, with 13 bases between. Germline V lookup: CDR1 LNHDA, CDR2 SQIVND (reference sequence). DNA of the CDR3: TGTGCCACCACGGGCCTCCTTAACTATGGCTACACCTTC. Protein sequence: CATTGLLNYGYTF.

This clonotype was detected many times. The gene calls are TRBV24-1 and TRBJ2-5; TRBD1 might be the D (6 bases). Trimming removed 1 base from V and 2 bases from J, with 13 bases in between. The CDR3 is 16 residues long. Looked up from germline, CDR1 is KGHDR and CDR2 is SFDVKD. CDR3 coding DNA: TGTGCCACCAGTGATTTAACCTCTGGACAGCAAGAGACCCAGTACTTC. Encoded protein: CATSDLTSGQQETQYF.

This chain joins TRBV2 and TRBJ2-2; no clear D gene. Trimming left V 1 base short and J 3 bases short, with 12 bases between. The CDR3 runs 16 residues. CDR1 and CDR2 from the germline V gene are SNHLY and FYNNEI. As DNA, the CDR3 is TGTGCCAGCAGTGAAGGGTGGGAACGGTACACCGGGGAGCTGTTTTTT. It specifies CASSEGWERYTGELFF.

This clonotype occurred many times. V and J are TRBV20-1 and TRBJ2-7; D possibly corresponds to TRBD2 (5 bases). Trimming removed 0 bases at V and 1 base at J, with 16 bases between. CDR3 length: 16 residues. Per germline, CDR1 DFQATT and CDR2 SNEGSKA (reference sequence). CDR3: CSARDPRGSPSYEQYF. The CDR3 region has the DNA TGCAGTGCTAGAGATCCAAGAGGGAGCCCATCCTACGAGCAGTACTTC.

This clonotype was recorded many times. J is TRBJ1-2 and V is TRBV29-1; 7 positions match TRBD1. V dropped 7 bases and J dropped 2; count of bases not matched to a gene: 7. The germline V gene encodes CDR1 SQVTM and CDR2 ANQGSEA. The CDR3 consists of 13 residues. Here the CDR3 DNA reads TGCAGCGCCTCGACAGGGCCAAACTATGGCTACACCTTC. Its protein product is CSASTGPNYGYTF.

This clonotype was seen more than once but under ten times. The rearrangement uses TRBV3-1 and TRBJ2-2; 10 nucleotides agree with TRBD2. V lost 4 bases, J lost 3 bases, and 5 bases stayed unmatched. CDR1 LGHDT and CDR2 YNNKEL come from the germline V gene (reference sequence). The CDR3 runs to 16 residues. DNA for the CDR3: TGTGCCAGCAGCCTGGCCGGGACTAGCGACACCGGGGAGCTGTTTTTT. It is translated as CASSLAGTSDTGELFF.

In its sample, this clonotype was seen a few times. DNA of the CDR3: TGTGCCAGTGCCCCTAGGGGGGCATGGGAGACCCAGTACTTC. Its translation is CASAPRGAWETQYF. The V call is TRBV6-2 or TRBV6-3, the J call TRBJ2-5; D may be TRBD1 or TRBD2 (6 bases each). From germline, CDR1 is MNHEY and CDR2 SVGEGT. The CDR3 extends over 14 amino acids. V shed 9 bases and J shed 5 bases, with 19 bases lying between them.

Comments on this clonotype: Being one base from a much bigger clone, this may be a read error. The chain has TRBV11-2 and TRBJ2-5, with D possibly being TRBD1 or TRBD2 (5 bases each). This CDR3 region has 14 residues. The germline V gene encodes CDR1 SGHAT and CDR2 FQNNGV. In DNA form, the CDR3 reads TGTGCCAGCAGCCGGGGACCGGTCCAAGAGACCCTGTACTTC. Translation gives CASSRGPVQETLYF.